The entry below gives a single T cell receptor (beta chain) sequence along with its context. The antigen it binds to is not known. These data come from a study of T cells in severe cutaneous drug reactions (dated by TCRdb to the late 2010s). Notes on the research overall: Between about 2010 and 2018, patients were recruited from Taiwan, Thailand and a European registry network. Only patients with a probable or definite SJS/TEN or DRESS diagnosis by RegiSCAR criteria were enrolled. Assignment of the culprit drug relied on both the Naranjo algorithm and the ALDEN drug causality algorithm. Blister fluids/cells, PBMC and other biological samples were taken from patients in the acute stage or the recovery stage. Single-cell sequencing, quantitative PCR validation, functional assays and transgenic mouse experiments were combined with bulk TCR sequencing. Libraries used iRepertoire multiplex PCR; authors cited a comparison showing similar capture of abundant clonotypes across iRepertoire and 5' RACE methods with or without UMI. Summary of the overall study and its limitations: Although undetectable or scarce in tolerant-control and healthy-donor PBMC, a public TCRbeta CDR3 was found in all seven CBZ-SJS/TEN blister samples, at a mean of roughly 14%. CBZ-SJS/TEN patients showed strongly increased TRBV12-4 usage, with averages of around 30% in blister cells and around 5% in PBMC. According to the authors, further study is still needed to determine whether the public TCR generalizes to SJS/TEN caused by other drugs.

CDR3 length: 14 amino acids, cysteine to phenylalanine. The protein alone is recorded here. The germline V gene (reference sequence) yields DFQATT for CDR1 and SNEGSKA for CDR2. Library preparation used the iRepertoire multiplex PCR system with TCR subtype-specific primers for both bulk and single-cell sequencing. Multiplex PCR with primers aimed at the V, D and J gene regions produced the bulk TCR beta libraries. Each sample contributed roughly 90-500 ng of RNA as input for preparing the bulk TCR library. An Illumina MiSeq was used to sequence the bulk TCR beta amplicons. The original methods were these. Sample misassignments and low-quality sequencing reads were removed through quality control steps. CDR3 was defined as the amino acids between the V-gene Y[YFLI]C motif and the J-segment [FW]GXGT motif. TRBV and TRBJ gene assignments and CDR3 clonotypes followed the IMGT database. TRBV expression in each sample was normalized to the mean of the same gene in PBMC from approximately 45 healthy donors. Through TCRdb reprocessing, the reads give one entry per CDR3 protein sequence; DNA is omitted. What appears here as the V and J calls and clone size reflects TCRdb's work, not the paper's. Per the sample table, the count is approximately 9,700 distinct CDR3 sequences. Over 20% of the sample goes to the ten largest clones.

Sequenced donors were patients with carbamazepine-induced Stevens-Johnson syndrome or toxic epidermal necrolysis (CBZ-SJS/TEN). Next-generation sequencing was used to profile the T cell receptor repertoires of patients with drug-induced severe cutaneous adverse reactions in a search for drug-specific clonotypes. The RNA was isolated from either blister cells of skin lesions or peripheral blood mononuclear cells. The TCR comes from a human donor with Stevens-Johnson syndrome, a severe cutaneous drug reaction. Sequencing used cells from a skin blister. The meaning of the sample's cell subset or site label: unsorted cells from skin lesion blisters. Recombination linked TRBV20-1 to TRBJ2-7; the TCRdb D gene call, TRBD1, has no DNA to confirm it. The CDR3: CSAREGGSWLEQYF.